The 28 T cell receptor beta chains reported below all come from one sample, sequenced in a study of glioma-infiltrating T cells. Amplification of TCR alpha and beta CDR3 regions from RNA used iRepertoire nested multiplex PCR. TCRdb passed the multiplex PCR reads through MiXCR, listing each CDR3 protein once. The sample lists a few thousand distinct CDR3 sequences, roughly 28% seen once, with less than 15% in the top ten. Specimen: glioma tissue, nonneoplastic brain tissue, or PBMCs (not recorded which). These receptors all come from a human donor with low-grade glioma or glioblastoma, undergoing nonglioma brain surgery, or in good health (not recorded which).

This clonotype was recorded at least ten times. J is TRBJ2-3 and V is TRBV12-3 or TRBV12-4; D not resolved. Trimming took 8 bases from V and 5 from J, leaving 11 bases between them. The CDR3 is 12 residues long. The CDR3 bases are TGTGCCAGCTCTTTTGCCGGAGATACGCAGTATTTT. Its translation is CASSFAGDTQYF.

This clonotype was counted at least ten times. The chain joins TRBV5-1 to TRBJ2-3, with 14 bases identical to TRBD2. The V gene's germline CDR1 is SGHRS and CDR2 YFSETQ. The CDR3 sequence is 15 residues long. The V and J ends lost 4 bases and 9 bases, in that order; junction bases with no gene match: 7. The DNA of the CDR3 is TGCGCCAGCAGCCTGCGACTAGCGGGAGGGCAGACGCAGTATTTT. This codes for CASSLRLAGGQTQYF.

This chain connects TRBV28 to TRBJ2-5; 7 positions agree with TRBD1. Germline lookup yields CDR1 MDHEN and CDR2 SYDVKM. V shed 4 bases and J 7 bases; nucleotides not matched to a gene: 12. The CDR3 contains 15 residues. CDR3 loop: CASSSSRGQWVTQYF. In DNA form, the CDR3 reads TGTGCCAGCAGTTCCTCGAGGGGGCAATGGGTGACCCAGTACTTC. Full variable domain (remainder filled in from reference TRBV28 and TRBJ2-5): DVKVTQSSRYLVKRTGEKVFLECVQDMDHENMFWYRQDPGLGLRLIYFSYDVKMKEKGDIPEGYSVSREKKERFSLILESASTNQTSMYLCASSSSRGQWVTQYFGPGTRLLVL.

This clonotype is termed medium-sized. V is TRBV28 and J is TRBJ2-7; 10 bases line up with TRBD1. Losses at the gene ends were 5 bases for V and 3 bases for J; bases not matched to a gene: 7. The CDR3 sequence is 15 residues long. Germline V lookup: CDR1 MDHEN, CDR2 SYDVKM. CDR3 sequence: CASSTSGTGVYEQYF. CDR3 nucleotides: TGTGCCAGCAGTACCTCCGGGACAGGGGTCTACGAGCAGTACTTC.

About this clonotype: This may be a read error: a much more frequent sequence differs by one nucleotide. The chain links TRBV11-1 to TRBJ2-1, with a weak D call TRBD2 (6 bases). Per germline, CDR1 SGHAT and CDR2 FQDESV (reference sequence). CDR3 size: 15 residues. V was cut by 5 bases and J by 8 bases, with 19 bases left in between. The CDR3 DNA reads TGTGCCAGCAGCCTGACGGGGTGGACGGGGGATGAGCAGTTCTTC. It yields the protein CASSLTGWTGDEQFF.

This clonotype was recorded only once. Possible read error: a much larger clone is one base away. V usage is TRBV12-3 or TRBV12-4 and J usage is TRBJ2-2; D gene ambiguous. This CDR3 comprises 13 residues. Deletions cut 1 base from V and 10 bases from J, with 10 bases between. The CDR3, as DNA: TGTGCCAGCAGTTTAGGCCAAAACGAGGAGCTGTTTTTT. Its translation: CASSLGQNEELFF.

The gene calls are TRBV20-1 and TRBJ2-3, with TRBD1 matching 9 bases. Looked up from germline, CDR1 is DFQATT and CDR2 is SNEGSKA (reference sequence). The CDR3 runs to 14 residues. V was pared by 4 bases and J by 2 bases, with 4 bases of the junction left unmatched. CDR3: CSATGTGNTDTQYF. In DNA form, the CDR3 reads TGCAGTGCTACCGGGACAGGGAACACAGATACGCAGTATTTT.

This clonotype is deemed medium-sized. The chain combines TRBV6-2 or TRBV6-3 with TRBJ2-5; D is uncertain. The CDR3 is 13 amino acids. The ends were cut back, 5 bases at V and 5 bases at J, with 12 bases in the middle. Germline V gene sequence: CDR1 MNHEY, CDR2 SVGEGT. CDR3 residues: CASSLRSGETQYF. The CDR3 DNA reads TGTGCCAGCAGTCTGCGGTCTGGGGAGACCCAGTACTTC.

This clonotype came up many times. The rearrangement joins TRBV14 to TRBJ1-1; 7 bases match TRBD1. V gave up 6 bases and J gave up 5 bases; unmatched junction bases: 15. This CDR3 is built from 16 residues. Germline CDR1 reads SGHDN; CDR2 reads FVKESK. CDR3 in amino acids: CASRQRVRGRRTEAFF. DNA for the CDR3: TGTGCCAGCAGACAAAGGGTAAGGGGGCGCCGGACTGAAGCTTTCTTT.

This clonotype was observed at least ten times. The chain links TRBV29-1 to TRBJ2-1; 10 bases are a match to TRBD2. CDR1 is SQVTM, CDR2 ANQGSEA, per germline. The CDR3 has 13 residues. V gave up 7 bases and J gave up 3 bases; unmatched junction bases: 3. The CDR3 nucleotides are TGCAGCGCCCGGACTAGCGGCTACAATGAGCAGTTCTTC. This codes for CSARTSGYNEQFF.

The CDR3 DNA reads as TGTGCCAGCAGCCCCTGGGGACTAGCGGGACGTGAGCAGTTCTTC. This codes for CASSPWGLAGREQFF. The rearrangement uses TRBV6-2 or TRBV6-3 and TRBJ2-1, with 13 positions matching TRBD2. CDR3 length: 15 residues. The trim removed 6 bases at V and 9 bases at J, leaving 8 bases unmatched. Germline V gene sequence: CDR1 MNHEY, CDR2 SVGEGT.

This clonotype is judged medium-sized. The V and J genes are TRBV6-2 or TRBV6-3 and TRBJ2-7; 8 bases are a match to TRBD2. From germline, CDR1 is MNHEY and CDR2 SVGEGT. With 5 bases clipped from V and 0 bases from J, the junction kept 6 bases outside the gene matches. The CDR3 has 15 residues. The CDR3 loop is CASSPRTSYSYEQYV. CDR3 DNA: TGTGCCAGCAGTCCTCGGACTAGCTACTCCTACGAGCAGTACGTC.

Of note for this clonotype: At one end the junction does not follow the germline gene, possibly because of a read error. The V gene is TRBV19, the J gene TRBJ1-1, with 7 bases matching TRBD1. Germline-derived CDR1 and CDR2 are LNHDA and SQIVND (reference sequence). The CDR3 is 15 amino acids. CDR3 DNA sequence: TGTGCCGGTAGTATAGTAGAGCAGGGGGGCACTGAAGCTTTCTTT. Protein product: CAGSIVEQGGTEAFF.

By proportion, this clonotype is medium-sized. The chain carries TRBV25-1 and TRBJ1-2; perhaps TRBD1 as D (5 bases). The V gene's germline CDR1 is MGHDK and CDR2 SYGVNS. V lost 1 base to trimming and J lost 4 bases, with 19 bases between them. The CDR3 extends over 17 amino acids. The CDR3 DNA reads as TGTGCCAGCAGTGAATCCCTCCTCAGGGACGGCGGCTATGGCTACACCTTC. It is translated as CASSESLLRDGGYGYTF.

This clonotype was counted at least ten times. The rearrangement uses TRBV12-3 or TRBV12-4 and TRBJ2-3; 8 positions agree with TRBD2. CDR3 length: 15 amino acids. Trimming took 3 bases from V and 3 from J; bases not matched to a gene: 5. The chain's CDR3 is CASSFVIAGTDTQYF. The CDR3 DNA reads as TGTGCCAGCAGTTTTGTGATAGCGGGGACAGATACGCAGTATTTT.

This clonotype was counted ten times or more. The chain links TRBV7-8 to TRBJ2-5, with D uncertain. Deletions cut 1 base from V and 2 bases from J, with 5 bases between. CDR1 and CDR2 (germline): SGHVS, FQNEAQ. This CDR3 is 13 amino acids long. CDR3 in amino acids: CASSLGPQETQYF. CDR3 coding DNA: TGTGCCAGCAGCTTAGGACCACAAGAGACCCAGTACTTC.

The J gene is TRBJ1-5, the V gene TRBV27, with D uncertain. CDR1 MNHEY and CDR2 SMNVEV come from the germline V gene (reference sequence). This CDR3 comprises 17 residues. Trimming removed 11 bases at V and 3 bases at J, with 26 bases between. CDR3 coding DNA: TGTGCCGGCAAACCGATTTTAGGACTATTCGACAATCAGCCCCAGCATTTT. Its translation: CAGKPILGLFDNQPQHF.

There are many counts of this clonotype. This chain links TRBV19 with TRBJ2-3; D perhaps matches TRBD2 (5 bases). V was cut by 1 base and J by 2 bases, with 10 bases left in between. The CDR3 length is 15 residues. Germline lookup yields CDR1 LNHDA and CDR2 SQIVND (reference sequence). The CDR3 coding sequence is TGTGCCAGTAGTATAGGGAAGCGGACCACAGATACGCAGTATTTT. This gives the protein CASSIGKRTTDTQYF.

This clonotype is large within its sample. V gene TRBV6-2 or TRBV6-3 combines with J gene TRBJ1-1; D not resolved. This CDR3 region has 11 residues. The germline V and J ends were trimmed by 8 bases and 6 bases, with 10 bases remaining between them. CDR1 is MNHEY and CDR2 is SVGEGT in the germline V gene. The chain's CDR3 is CASRLVAEAFF. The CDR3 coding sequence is TGTGCCAGCCGCCTCGTGGCTGAAGCTTTCTTT.

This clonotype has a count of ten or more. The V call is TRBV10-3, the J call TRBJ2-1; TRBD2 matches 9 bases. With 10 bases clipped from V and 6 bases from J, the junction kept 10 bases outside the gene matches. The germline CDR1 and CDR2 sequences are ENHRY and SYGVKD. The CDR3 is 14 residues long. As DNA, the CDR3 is TGTGCCACTTTAGCGGGAGCAGTCGCCAATGAGCAGTTCTTC. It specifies CATLAGAVANEQFF.

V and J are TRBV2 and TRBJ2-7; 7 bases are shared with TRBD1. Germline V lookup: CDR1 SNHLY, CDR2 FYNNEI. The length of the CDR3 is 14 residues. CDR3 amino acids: CVSSEGQLFGEQYV. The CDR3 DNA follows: TGTGTTAGCAGTGAGGGACAGCTCTTTGGCGAGCAGTACGTC.

CDR3 loop: CASSQIQGADTQYF. CDR3 DNA sequence: TGCGCCAGCAGCCAAATTCAGGGGGCAGATACGCAGTATTTT. The chain uses TRBV4-1 and TRBJ2-3, with TRBD1 matching 7 bases. V was pared by 2 bases and J by 4 bases, with 3 bases of the junction left unmatched. Germline assignment: CDR1 MGHRA and CDR2 YSYEKL. This CDR3 is built from 14 residues.

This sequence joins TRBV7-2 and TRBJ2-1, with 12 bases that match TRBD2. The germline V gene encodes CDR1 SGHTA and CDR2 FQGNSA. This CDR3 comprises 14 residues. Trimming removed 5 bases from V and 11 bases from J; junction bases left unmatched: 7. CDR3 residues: CASSRLAGVKQQFF. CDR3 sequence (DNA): TGTGCCAGCAGCCGACTAGCGGGAGTGAAGCAGCAGTTCTTC.

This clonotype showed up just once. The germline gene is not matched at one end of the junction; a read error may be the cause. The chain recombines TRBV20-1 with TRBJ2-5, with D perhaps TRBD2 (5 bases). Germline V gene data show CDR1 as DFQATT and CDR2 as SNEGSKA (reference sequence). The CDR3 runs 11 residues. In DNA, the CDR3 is TGCAGTGCTACAGGAGCGGCGACCCCGTCCTTC. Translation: CSATGAATPSF.

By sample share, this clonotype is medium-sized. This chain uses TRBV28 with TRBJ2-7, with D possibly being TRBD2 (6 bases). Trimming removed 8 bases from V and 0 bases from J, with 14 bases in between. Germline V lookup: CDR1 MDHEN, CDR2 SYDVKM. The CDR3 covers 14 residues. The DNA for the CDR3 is TGTGCCAGCCAAAGCGGGTATAGCTCCTACGAGCAGTACTTC. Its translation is CASQSGYSSYEQYF.

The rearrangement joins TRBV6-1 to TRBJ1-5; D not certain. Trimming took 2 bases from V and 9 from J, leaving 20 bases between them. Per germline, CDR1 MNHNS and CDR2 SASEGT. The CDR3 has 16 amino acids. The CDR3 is CASSESQTAASSPQHF. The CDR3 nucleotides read TGTGCCAGCAGTGAAAGTCAAACGGCTGCTTCTTCGCCCCAGCATTTT.

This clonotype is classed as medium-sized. The CDR3 DNA follows: TGCAGTGCTAGGGAACCCGGGACTAAAAGAAGCACAGATACGCAGTATTTT. Its translation: CSAREPGTKRSTDTQYF. The chain recombines TRBV20-1 with TRBJ2-3, with 7 bases matching TRBD2. Unmatched junction bases numbered 12, after V lost 3 bases and J lost 0 bases. This CDR3 spans 17 amino acids. Looked up from germline, CDR1 is DFQATT and CDR2 is SNEGSKA (reference sequence).

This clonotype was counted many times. CDR3 protein: CASSSPDRGPYEQYV. DNA of the CDR3: TGTGCCAGCAGCTCTCCGGACAGGGGTCCCTACGAGCAGTACGTC. The chain uses TRBV7-2 and TRBJ2-7; 9 nucleotides agree with TRBD1. Germline V gives CDR1 SGHTA, CDR2 FQGNSA. The CDR3 runs to 15 residues. With V trimmed by 4 bases and J by 2 bases, 6 bases remained unmatched.